This T cell receptor (beta chain) was sequenced during a study of T-cell reconstitution after alpha-beta-depleted transplantation in children. Notes on the study in general: Surviving thymic progenitors and recipient T cells were the source of high TCRbeta diversity at day 60 in some patients. T-cell counts and diversity were attributed mostly to newly produced T cells one year after transplant.

Losses at the gene ends were 1 base for V and 0 bases for J; bases not matched to a gene: 6. CDR3 size: 19 residues. Preparation of the TCRbeta library used unique molecular identifiers. From the PCR reads, TCRdb called clonotypes with MiXCR, one entry per CDR3 protein. This table holds about 610,000 distinct CDR3 sequences, 27% found once. This clonotype was detected a few times. What it recognizes is unknown. This sequence originates from a boy under three years old with Wiskott-Aldrich syndrome, due to receive a stem cell transplant. The material sequenced was PBMCs, taken before TCRalphabeta/CD19-depleted stem cell transplant. This chain links TRBV12-3 or TRBV12-4 with TRBJ2-1, with 13 bases matching TRBD2. In DNA, the CDR3 is TGTGCCAGCAGTTTAGAAGGTACTAGCGGGAGGGCCTCCTACAATGAGCAGTTCTTC. It translates to CASSLEGTSGRASYNEQFF.